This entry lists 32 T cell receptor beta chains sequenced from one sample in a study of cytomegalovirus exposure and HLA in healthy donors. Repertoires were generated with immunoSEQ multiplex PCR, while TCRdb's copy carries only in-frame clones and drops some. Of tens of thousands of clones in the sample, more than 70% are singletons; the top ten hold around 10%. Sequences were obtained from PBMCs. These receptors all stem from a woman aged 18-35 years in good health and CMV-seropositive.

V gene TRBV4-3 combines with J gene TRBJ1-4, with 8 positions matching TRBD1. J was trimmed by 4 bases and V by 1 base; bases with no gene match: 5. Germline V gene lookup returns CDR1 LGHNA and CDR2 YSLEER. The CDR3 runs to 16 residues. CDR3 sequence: CASSQGTGHGNEKLFF. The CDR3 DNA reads TGCGCCAGCAGCCAAGGGACAGGGCATGGTAATGAAAAACTGTTTTTT.

The CDR3 coding sequence is TGTGCCAGCAGCTACATAGCGGGGGGGCAGTACGAGCAGTACTTC. Amino acids: CASSYIAGGQYEQYF. V is TRBV11-2 and J is TRBJ2-7; 11 bases match TRBD2. The CDR3 contains 15 residues. Germline values: CDR1 SGHAT, CDR2 FQNNGV. V lost 4 bases, J lost 4 bases, and 6 bases stayed unmatched.

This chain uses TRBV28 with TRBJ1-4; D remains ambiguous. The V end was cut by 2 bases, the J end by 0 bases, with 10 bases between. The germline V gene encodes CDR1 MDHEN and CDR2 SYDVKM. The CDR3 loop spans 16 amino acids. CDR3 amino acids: CASSLGGNPTNEKLFF. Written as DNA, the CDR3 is TGTGCCAGCAGTTTAGGAGGGAATCCAACTAATGAAAAACTGTTTTTT.

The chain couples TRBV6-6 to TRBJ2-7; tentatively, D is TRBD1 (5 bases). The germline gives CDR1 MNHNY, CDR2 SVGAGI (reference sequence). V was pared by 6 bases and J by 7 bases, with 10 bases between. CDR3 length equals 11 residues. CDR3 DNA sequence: TGTGCCAGCAGCTTCGACAGAGAGCAGTACTTC. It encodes CASSFDREQYF.

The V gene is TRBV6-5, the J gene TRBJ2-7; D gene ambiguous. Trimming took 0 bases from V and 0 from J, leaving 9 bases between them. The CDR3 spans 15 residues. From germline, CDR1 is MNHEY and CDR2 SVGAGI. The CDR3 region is CASSYSSQFSYEQYF. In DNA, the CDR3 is TGTGCCAGCAGTTACTCGTCACAGTTCTCCTACGAGCAGTACTTC.

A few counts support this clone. This CDR3 reads CASSGSQDAYEQYF. Here the CDR3 DNA reads TGTGCCAGCAGTGGATCACAGGACGCCTACGAGCAGTACTTC. The chain carries TRBV28 and TRBJ2-7, with a weak D call TRBD1 (5 bases). Per germline, CDR1 MDHEN and CDR2 SYDVKM. CDR3 length equals 14 residues. The germline V and J ends were trimmed by 5 bases and 2 bases, with 13 bases remaining between them.

CDR3 amino acids: CASSTEGGTDTQYF. In DNA form, the CDR3 reads TGTGCCAGCAGCACGGAGGGTGGGACAGATACGCAGTATTTT. The chain carries TRBV7-7 and TRBJ2-3; D is possibly TRBD2 (6 bases). This CDR3 has 14 residues. The V end was cut by 5 bases, the J end by 3 bases, with 12 bases between. CDR1 SSHAT and CDR2 FNYEAQ come from the germline V gene (reference sequence).

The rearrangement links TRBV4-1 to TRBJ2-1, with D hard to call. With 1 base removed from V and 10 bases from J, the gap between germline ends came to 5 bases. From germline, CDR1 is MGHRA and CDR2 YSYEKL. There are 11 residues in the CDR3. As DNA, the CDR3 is TGCGCCAGCAGCCAAGGTCCAGAGCAGTTCTTC. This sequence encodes CASSQGPEQFF.

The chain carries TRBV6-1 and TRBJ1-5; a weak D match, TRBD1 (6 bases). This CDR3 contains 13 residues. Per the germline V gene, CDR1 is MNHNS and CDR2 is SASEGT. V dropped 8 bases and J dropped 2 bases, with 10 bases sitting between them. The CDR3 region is CASQGLGNQPQHF. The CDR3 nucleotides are TGTGCCAGCCAGGGGTTGGGCAATCAGCCCCAGCATTTT.

For the CDR3, the DNA is TGTGCCAGCAGCCATCGGACAGGGAGAGATACGCAGTATTTT. Its protein product is CASSHRTGRDTQYF. The rearrangement uses TRBV28 and TRBJ2-3, with 8 bases that match TRBD1. The CDR3 covers 14 residues. Germline V gene data show CDR1 as MDHEN and CDR2 as SYDVKM. V was pared by 6 bases and J by 5 bases, with 7 bases of the junction left unmatched.

The CDR3 region has the DNA TGTGCCAGTATTTCGGGACAGGGTAGAGGCGGCTACACCTTC. It is translated as CASISGQGRGGYTF. V gene TRBV19 combines with J gene TRBJ1-2, with TRBD1 matching 9 bases. The CDR3 totals 14 residues. Germline CDR1 and CDR2: LNHDA and SQIVND (reference sequence). The ends lost 7 bases at V and 8 bases at J; junction bases unmatched: 11. Drawing the rest from reference TRBV19 and TRBJ1-2, the complete variable domain is DGGITQSPKYLFRKEGQNVTLSCEQNLNHDAMYWYRQDPGQGLRLIYYSQIVNDFQKGDIAEGYSVSREKKESFPLTVTSAQKNPTAFYLCASISGQGRGGYTFGSGTRLTVV.

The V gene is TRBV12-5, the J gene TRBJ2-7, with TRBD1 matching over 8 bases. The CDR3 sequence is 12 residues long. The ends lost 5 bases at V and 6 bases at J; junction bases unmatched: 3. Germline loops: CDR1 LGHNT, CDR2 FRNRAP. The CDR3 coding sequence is TGTGCTAGTGGTATCGGACAGGGCGAGCAGTACTTC. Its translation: CASGIGQGEQYF.

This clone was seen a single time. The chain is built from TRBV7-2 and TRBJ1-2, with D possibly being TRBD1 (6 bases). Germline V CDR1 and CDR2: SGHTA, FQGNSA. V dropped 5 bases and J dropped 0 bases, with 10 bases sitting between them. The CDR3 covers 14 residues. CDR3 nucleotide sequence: TGTGCCAGCAGCCCCGGACAGACTAACTATGGCTACACCTTC. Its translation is CASSPGQTNYGYTF.

DNA of the CDR3: TGTGCCTGGACCCTATTGGGGCAGTGGGCCTACACCTTC. Translated, it gives CAWTLLGQWAYTF. The V gene is TRBV30, the J gene TRBJ1-2, with a tentative D call TRBD1 (5 bases). The CDR3 contains 13 residues. Germline-derived CDR1 and CDR2 are GTSNPN and SVGIG (reference sequence). With 4 bases removed from V and 10 bases from J, the gap between germline ends came to 19 bases.

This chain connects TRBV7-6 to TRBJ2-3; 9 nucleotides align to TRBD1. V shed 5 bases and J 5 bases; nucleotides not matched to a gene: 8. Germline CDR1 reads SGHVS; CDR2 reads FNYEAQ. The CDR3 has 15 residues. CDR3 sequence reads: CASSTRTGEIDTQYF. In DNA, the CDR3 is TGTGCCAGCAGCACTCGGACAGGGGAAATAGATACGCAGTATTTT.

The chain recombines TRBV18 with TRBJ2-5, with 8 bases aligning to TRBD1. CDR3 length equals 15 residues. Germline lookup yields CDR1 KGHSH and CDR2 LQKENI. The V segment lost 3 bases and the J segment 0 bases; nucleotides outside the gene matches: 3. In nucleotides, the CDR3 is TGTGCCAGCTCACCGGGACAGGAGCACCAAGAGACCCAGTACTTC. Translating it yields CASSPGQEHQETQYF.

The CDR3 reads CASSKALQAGGPDTQYF. The CDR3 nucleotides read TGTGCCAGCAGCAAAGCGCTTCAAGCGGGGGGCCCCGATACGCAGTATTTT. The chain employs TRBV21-1 and TRBJ2-3; the table calls TRBD2, which could not be checked here. TRBV21-1 is an annotated pseudogene. The CDR3 covers 17 residues.

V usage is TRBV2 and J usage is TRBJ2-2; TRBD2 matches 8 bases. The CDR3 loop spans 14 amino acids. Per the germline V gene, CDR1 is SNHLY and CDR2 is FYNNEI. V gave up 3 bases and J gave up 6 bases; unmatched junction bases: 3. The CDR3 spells CASSDRGGPGELFF. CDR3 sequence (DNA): TGTGCCAGCAGTGATCGCGGGGGGCCCGGGGAGCTGTTTTTT.

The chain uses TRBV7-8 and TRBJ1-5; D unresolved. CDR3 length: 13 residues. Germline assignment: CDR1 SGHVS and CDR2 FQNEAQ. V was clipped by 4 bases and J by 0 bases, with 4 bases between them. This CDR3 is CASSYTSNQPQHF. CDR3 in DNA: TGTGCCAGCAGCTACACTAGCAATCAGCCCCAGCATTTT.

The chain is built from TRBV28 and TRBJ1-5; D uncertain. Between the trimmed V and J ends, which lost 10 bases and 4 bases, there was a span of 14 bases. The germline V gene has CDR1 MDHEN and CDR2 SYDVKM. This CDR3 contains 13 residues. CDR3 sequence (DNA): TGTGCCATCCTCTCCTCGGGAAATCAGCCCCAGCATTTT. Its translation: CAILSSGNQPQHF.

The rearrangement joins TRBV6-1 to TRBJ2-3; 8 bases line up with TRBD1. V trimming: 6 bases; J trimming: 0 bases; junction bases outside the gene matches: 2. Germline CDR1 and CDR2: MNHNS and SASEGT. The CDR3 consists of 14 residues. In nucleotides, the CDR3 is TGTGCCAGCAGAGGACAGGGAAGCACAGATACGCAGTATTTT. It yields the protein CASRGQGSTDTQYF.

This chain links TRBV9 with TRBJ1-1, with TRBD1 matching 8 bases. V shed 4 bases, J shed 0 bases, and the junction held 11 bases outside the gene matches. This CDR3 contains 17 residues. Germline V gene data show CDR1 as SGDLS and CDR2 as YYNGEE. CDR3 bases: TGTGCCAGCAGCCCTCCGGACAGGGCCGACATGAACACTGAAGCTTTCTTT. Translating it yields CASSPPDRADMNTEAFF. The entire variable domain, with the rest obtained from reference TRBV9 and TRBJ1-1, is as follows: DSGVTQTPKHLITATGQRVTLRCSPRSGDLSVYWYQQSLDQGLQFLIQYYNGEERAKGNILERFSAQQFPDLHSELNLSSLELGDSALYFCASSPPDRADMNTEAFFGQGTRLTVV.

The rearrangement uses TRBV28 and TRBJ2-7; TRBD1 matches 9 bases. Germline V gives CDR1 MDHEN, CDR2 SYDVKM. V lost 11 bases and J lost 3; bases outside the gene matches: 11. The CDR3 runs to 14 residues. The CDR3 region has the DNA TGTGCCGGGAGGGACAGGGAAATATTCTACGAGCAGTACTTC. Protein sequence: CAGRDREIFYEQYF.

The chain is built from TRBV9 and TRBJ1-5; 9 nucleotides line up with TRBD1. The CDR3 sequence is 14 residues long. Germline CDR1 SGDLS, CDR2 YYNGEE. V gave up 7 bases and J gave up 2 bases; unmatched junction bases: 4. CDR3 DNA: TGTGCCAGCGGACAGGGGTCAGGCAATCAGCCCCAGCATTTT. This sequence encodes CASGQGSGNQPQHF.

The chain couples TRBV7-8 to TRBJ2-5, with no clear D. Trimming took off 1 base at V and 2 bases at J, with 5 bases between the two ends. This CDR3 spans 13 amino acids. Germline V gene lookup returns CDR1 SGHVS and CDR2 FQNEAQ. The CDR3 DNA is TGTGCCAGCAGCTTAGGCACACAAGAGACCCAGTACTTC. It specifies CASSLGTQETQYF.

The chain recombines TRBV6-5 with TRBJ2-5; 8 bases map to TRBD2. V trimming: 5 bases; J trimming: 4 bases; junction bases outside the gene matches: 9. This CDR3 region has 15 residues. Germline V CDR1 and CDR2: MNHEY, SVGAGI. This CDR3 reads CASSRYRGGRETQYF. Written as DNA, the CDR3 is TGTGCCAGCAGTCGCTATCGCGGGGGGCGAGAGACCCAGTACTTC.

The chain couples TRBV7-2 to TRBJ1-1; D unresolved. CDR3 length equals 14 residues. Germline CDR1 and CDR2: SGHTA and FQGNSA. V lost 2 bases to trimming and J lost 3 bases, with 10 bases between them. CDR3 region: CASSLIAGDTEAFF. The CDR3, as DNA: TGTGCCAGCAGCTTAATTGCGGGAGACACTGAAGCTTTCTTT.

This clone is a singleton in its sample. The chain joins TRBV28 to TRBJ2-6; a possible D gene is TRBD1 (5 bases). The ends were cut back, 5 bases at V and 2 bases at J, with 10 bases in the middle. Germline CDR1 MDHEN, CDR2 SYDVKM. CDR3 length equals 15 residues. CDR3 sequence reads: CASSPQVAGANVLTF. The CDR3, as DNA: TGTGCCAGCAGTCCACAGGTGGCTGGGGCCAACGTCCTGACTTTC.

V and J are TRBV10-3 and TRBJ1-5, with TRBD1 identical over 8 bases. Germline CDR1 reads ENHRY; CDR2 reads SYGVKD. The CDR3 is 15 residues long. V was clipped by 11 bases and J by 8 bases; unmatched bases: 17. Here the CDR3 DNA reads TGTGCCGTCGGGGACAGGCTTTTAGCGGGAGAGCCCCAGCATTTT. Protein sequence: CAVGDRLLAGEPQHF.

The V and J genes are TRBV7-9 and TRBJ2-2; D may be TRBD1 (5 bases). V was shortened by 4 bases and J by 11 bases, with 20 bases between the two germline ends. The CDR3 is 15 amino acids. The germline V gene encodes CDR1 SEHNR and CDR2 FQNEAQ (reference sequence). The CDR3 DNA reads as TGTGCCAGCAGCTCACCCTACTTGCAGGGCGGAGAGCTGTTTTTT. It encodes CASSSPYLQGGELFF.

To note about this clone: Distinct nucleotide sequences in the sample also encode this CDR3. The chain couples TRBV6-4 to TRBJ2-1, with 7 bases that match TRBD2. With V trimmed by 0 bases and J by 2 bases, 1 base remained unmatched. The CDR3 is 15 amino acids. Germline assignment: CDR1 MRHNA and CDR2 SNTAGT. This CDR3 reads CASSDSSGAYNEQFF. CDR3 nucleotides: TGTGCCAGCAGTGACTCGAGCGGGGCCTACAATGAGCAGTTCTTC.

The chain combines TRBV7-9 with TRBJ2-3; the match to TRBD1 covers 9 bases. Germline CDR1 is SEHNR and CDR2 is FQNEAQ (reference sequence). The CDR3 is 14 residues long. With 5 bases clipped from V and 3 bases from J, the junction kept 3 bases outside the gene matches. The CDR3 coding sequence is TGTGCCAGCAGCCGCGGACAGGGGACAGATACGCAGTATTTT. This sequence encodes CASSRGQGTDTQYF.